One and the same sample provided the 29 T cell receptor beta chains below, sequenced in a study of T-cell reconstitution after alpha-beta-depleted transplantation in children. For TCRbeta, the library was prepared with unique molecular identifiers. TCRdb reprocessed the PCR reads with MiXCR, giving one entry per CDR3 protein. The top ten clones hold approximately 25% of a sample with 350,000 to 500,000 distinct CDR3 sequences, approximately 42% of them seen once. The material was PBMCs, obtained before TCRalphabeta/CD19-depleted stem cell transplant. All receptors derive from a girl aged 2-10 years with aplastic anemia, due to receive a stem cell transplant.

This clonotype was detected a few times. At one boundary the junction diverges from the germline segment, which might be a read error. CDR3: CSSSLTNRSSYEQYF. The CDR3 nucleotides read TGCTCCAGCAGCTTGACTAACAGGAGCTCCTACGAGCAGTACTTC. The chain couples TRBV5-1 to TRBJ2-7; D is tentatively TRBD1 or TRBD2 (5 bases each). The CDR3 is made up of 15 amino acids. The germline CDR1 and CDR2 sequences are SGHRS and YFSETQ.

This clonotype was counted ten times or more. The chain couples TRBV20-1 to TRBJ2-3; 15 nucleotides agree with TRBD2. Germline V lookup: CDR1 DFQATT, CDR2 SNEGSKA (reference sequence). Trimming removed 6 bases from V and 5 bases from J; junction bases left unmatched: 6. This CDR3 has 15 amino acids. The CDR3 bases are TGCAGTGCAGGACTAGCGGGAGGGCCTAAAGATACGCAGTATTTT. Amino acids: CSAGLAGGPKDTQYF.

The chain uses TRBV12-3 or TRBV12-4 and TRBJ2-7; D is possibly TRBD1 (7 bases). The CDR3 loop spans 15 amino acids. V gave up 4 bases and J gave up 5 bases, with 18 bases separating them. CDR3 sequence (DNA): TGTGCCAGCAGTTCGAGGAGGGGGCTTACGAACGAGCAGTACTTC. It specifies CASSSRRGLTNEQYF.

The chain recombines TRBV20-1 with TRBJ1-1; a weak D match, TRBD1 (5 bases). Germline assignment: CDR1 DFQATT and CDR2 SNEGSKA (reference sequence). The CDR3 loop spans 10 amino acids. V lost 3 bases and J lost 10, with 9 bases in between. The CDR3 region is CSASLRAAFF. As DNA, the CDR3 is TGCAGTGCTAGTCTCAGGGCAGCTTTCTTT.

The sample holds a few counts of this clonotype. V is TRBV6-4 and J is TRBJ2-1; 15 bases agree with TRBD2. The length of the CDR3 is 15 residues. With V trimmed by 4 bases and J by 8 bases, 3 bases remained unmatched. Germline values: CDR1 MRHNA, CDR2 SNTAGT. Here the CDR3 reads CASSVRTSGRDEQFF. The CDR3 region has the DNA TGTGCCAGCAGTGTTCGGACTAGCGGGAGGGATGAGCAGTTCTTC.

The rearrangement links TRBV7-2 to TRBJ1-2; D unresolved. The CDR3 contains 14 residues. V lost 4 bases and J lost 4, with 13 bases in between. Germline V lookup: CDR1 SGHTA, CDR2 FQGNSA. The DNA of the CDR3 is TGTGCCAGCAGCTCCCTCGACGGAACCTATGGCTACACCTTC. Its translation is CASSSLDGTYGYTF. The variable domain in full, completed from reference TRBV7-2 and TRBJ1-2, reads GAGVSQSPSNKVTEKGKDVELRCDPISGHTALYWYRQSLGQGLEFLIYFQGNSAPDKSGLPSDRFSAERTGGSVSTLTIQRTQQEDSAVYLCASSSLDGTYGYTFGSGTRLTVV.

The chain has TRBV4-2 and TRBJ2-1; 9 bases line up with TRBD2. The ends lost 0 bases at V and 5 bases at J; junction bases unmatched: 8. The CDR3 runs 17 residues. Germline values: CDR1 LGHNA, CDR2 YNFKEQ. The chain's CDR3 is CASSQELGTSLDNEQFF. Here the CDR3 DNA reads TGTGCCAGCAGCCAAGAATTGGGGACTAGCCTCGACAATGAGCAGTTCTTC.

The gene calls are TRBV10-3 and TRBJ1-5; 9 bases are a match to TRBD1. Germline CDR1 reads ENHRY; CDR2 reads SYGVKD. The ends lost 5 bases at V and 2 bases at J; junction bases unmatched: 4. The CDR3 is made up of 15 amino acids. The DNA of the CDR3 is TGTGCCATCAGTTCAGACAGGGGGGGCAATCAGCCCCAGCATTTT. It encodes CAISSDRGGNQPQHF.

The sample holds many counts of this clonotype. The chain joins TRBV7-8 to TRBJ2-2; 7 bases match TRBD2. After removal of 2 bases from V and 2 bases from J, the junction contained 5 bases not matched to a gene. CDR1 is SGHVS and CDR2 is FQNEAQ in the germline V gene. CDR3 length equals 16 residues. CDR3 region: CASSLHPSGNTGELFF. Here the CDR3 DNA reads TGTGCCAGCAGCTTACATCCTAGCGGAAACACCGGGGAGCTGTTTTTT. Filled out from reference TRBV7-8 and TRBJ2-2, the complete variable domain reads GAGVSQSPRYKVAKRGQDVALRCDPISGHVSLFWYQQALGQGPEFLTYFQNEAQLDKSGLPSDRFFAERPEGSVSTLKIQRTQQEDSAVYLCASSLHPSGNTGELFFGEGSRLTVL.

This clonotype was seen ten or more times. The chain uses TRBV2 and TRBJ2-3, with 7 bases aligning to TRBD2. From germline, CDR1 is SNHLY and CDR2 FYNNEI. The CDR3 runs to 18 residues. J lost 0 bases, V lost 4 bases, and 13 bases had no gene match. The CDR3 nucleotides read TGTGCCAGCAGTGTTGTTGCTTCCGGGGGGACCAGCACAGATACGCAGTATTTT. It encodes CASSVVASGGTSTDTQYF.

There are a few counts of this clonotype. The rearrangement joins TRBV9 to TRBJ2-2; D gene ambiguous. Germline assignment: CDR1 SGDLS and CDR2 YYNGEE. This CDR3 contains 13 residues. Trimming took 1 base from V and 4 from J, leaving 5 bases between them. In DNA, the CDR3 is TGTGCCAGCAGCGTATTTAGCACCGGGGAGCTGTTTTTT. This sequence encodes CASSVFSTGELFF.

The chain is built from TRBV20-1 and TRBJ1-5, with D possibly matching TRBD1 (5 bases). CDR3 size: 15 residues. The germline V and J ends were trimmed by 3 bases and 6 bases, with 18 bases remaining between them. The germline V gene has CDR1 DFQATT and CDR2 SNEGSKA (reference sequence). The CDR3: CSASGGTLGSQPQHF. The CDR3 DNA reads TGCAGTGCTAGTGGGGGGACCCTGGGGAGTCAGCCCCAGCATTTT.

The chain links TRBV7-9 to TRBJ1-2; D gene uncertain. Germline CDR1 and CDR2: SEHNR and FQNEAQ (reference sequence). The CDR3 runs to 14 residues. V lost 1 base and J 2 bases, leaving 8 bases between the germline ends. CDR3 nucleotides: TGTGCCAGCAGCTTAGGAGTGGGAAACTATGGCTACACCTTC. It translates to CASSLGVGNYGYTF.

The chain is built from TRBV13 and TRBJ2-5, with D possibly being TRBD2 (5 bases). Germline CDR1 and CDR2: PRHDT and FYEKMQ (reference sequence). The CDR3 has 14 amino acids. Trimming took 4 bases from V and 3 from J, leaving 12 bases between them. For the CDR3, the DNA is TGTGCCAGCAGCTCCCCGGACGGGAAAGAGACCCAGTACTTC. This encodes CASSSPDGKETQYF.

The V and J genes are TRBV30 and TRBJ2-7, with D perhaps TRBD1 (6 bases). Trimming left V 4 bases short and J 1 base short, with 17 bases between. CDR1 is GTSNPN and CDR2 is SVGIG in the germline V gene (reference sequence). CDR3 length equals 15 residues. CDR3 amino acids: CAWNLPGVTSYEQYF. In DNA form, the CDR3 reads TGTGCCTGGAACCTACCAGGGGTCACGTCCTACGAGCAGTACTTC.

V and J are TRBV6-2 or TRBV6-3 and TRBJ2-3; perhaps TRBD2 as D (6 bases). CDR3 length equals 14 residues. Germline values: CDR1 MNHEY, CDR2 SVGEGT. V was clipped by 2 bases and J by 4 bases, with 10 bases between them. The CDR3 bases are TGTGCCAGCAGTTACACCCTAGCGTCAGATACGCAGTATTTT. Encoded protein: CASSYTLASDTQYF.

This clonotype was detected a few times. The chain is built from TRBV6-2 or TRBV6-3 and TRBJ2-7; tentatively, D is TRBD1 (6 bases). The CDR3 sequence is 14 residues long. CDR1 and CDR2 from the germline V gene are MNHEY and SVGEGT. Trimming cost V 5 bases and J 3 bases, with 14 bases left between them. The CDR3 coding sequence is TGTGCCAGCAGTAGGGCAGGGGCGGTCTACGAGCAGTACTTC. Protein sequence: CASSRAGAVYEQYF.

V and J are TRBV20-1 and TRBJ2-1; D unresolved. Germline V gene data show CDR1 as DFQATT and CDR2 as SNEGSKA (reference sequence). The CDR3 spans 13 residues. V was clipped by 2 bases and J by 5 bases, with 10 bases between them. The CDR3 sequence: CSARRWSDNEQFF. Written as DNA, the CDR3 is TGCAGTGCTAGAAGGTGGAGCGACAATGAGCAGTTCTTC.

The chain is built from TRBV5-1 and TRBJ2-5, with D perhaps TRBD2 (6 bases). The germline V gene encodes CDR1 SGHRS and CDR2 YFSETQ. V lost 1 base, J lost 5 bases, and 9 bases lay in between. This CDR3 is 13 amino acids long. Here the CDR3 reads CASSLTSWETQYF. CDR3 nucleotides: TGCGCCAGCAGCTTGACTAGCTGGGAGACCCAGTACTTC.

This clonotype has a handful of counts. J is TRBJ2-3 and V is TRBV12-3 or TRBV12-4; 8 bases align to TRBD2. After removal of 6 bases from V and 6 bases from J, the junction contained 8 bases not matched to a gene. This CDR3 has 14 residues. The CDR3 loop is CASRSSGLTDTQYF. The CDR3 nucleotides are TGTGCCAGCAGGTCTAGCGGGTTGACGGATACGCAGTATTTT.

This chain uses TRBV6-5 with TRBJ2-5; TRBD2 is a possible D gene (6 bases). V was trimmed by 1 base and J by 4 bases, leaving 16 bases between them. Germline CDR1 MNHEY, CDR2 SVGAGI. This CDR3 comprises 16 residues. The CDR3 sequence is CASSYFRREGRETQYF. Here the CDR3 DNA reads TGTGCCAGCAGTTACTTCCGGAGGGAAGGTAGAGAGACCCAGTACTTC.

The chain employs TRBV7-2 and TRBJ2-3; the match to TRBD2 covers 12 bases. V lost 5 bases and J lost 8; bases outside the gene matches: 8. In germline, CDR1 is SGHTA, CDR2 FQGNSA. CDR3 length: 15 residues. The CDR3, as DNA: TGTGCCAGCAGCACGTCTAGCGGGGGGGCGGGTACGCAGTATTTT. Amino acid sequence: CASSTSSGGAGTQYF.

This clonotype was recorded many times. The CDR3 here is CASSQNYEQYF. The CDR3 nucleotides read TGTGCCAGCAGCCAAAACTACGAGCAGTACTTC. The chain carries TRBV3-1 and TRBJ2-7; D ambiguous. Germline CDR1 reads LGHDT; CDR2 reads YNNKEL (reference sequence). V lost 2 bases and J lost 3, with 2 bases in between. The CDR3 covers 11 residues.

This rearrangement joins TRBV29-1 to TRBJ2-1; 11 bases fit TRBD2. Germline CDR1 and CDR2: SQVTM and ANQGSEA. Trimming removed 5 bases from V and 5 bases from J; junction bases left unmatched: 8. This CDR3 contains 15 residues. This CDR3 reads CSVTRLAGKDNEQFF. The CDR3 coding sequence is TGCAGCGTTACCAGACTAGCGGGAAAGGACAATGAGCAGTTCTTC.

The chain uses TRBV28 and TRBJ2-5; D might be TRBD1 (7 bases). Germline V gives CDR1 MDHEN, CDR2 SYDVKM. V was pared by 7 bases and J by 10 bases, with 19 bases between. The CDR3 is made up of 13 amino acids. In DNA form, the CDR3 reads TGTGCCAGCACTGGCGGGGACAGCTGGATCCAGTACTTC. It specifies CASTGGDSWIQYF.

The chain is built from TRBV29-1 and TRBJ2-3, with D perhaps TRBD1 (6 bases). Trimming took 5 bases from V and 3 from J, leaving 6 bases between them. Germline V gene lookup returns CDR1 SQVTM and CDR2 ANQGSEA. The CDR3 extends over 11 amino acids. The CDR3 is CSVTGTDTQYF. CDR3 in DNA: TGCAGCGTTACAGGGACAGATACGCAGTATTTT.

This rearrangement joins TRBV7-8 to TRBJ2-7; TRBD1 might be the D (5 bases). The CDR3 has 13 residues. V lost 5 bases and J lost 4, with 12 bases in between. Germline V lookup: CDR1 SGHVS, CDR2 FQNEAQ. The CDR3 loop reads CASSHPQGYEQYF. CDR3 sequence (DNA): TGTGCCAGCAGCCATCCCCAGGGATACGAGCAGTACTTC.

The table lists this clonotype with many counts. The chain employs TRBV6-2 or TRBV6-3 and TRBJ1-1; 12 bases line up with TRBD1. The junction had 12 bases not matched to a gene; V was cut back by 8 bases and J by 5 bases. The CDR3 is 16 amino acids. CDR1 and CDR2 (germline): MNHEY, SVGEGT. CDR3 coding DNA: TGTGCCAGCCGCAGATCGGGACAGGGGGCGAGTACTGAAGCTTTCTTT. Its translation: CASRRSGQGASTEAFF.

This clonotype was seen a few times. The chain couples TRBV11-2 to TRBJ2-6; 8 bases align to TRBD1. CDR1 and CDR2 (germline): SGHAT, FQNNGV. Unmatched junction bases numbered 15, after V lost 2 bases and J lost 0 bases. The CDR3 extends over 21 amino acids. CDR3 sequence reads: CASSLPFEAGQVRSGANVLTF. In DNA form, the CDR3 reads TGTGCCAGCAGCTTACCCTTCGAGGCGGGACAGGTTCGCTCTGGGGCCAACGTCCTGACTTTC.